One sample yielded the 15 T cell receptor beta chains listed below, sequenced in a study of T cells in localized non-small cell lung cancer. The repertoire was sequenced with immunoSEQ multiplex PCR; TCRdb's copy has only in-frame clones and lacks some. This table has around 3,100 clones, roughly 29% appearing once. The starting material was lung tumor tissue, obtained before any cancer treatment. The receptors were sampled from a female donor of 60 years or more with stage I lung adenocarcinoma.

This clone was recorded a few times. The chain joins TRBV30 to TRBJ2-3; 9 bases align to TRBD2. Germline loops: CDR1 GTSNPN, CDR2 SVGIG (reference sequence). The CDR3 totals 15 residues. V gave up 1 base and J gave up 2 bases; unmatched junction bases: 4. CDR3 sequence: CAWSAAGGPTDTQYF. The CDR3 bases are TGTGCCTGGAGTGCGGCGGGGGGGCCCACAGATACGCAGTATTTT.

Judged by abundance, this clone is medium-sized. The V gene is TRBV6-8, the J gene TRBJ1-1; D is unclear. This CDR3 region has 13 residues. CDR1 is MNHGY, CDR2 SAAAGT, per germline. Trimming took off 4 bases at V and 0 bases at J, with 6 bases between the two ends. The CDR3 region is CASSLWLNTEAFF. The CDR3 DNA reads as TGTGCCAGCAGTTTGTGGTTGAACACTGAAGCTTTCTTT.

This clone is deemed medium-sized. The chain joins TRBV11-3 to TRBJ1-3, with D possibly TRBD1 on 5 matching bases. This CDR3 contains 14 residues. The V gene's germline CDR1 is SGHNT and CDR2 YENEEA. V gave up 5 bases and J gave up 3 bases, with 11 bases separating them. CDR3 sequence reads: CASSPGQIGNTIYF. Here the CDR3 DNA reads TGTGCCAGCAGCCCGGGGCAGATTGGAAACACCATATATTTT.

Judged by abundance, this clone is medium-sized. The chain links TRBV6-8 to TRBJ2-7; D is possibly TRBD2 (6 bases). The CDR3 is 16 amino acids. CDR1 and CDR2 (germline): MNHGY, SAAAGT. With 0 bases removed from V and 5 bases from J, the gap between germline ends came to 17 bases. CDR3 sequence (DNA): TGTGCCAGCAGTTACTCGAATCAAGGAGGGCAGGACGAGCAGTACTTC. It yields the protein CASSYSNQGGQDEQYF.

This clone is medium-sized in the sample. This chain uses TRBV11-3 with TRBJ1-2; D unclear. The germline V gene encodes CDR1 SGHNT and CDR2 YENEEA. V was clipped by 5 bases and J by 7 bases, with 20 bases between them. This CDR3 contains 15 residues. The CDR3 DNA sequence: TGTGCCAGCAGCCCAAATCGATACTCGAGGGCTGGCTACACCTTC. Its translation: CASSPNRYSRAGYTF. The full variable domain, its missing parts supplied by reference TRBV11-3 and TRBJ1-2, is EAGVVQSPRYKIIEKKQPVAFWCNPISGHNTLYWYLQNLGQGPELLIRYENEEAVDDSQLPKDRFSAERLKGVDSTLKIQPAELGDSAVYLCASSPNRYSRAGYTFGSGTRLTVV.

This clone came up a few times. V and J are TRBV6-7 and TRBJ2-3; the match to TRBD2 covers 16 bases. TRBV6-7 is marked as an open reading frame, function uncertain. With V trimmed by 10 bases and J by 5 bases, 12 bases remained unmatched. This CDR3 comprises 17 residues. The DNA for the CDR3 is TGTGCCATCGGGACTAGCGGGGGGGCCGGGTTCGTAGATACGCAGTATTTT. Translation gives CAIGTSGGAGFVDTQYF.

This clone occurred a few times. The chain employs TRBV27 and TRBJ1-1; D is ambiguous. Germline CDR1 is MNHEY and CDR2 is SMNVEV (reference sequence). This CDR3 has 14 amino acids. V lost 4 bases and J 5 bases, leaving 14 bases between the germline ends. Here the CDR3 DNA reads TGTGCCAGCAGTTCATGGCTGGGGAATACTGAAGCTTTCTTT. Its protein is CASSSWLGNTEAFF.

The chain employs TRBV19 and TRBJ2-7, with TRBD1 matching over 8 bases. The length of the CDR3 is 15 residues. Looked up from germline, CDR1 is LNHDA and CDR2 is SQIVND (reference sequence). V trimming: 5 bases; J trimming: 3 bases; junction bases outside the gene matches: 9. DNA of the CDR3: TGTGCCAGTAGTCCCCAACAGGGGGTATACTACGAGCAGTACTTC. This translates into CASSPQQGVYYEQYF.

The chain is built from TRBV30 and TRBJ1-1; no reliable D call. This CDR3 contains 12 residues. The V end lost 4 bases, the J end lost 9 bases, and 15 bases lay between the germline ends. Germline V gene lookup returns CDR1 GTSNPN and CDR2 SVGIG (reference sequence). The DNA for the CDR3 is TGTGCCTGGAACCTCGGAACTTTTAAAGCTTTCTTT. Protein sequence: CAWNLGTFKAFF.

V gene TRBV14 combines with J gene TRBJ1-2; 8 positions match TRBD1. CDR1 is SGHDN and CDR2 is FVKESK in the germline V gene. J lost 8 bases, V lost 4 bases, and 3 bases had no gene match. The CDR3 length is 12 residues. The CDR3 spells CASSPWTGGYTF. CDR3 nucleotides: TGTGCCAGCAGCCCTTGGACAGGGGGCTACACCTTC.

This clone turned up a few times. The chain joins TRBV10-3 to TRBJ1-5; possible D gene TRBD1, 6 bases. Germline V gene data show CDR1 as ENHRY and CDR2 as SYGVKD. The CDR3 contains 14 residues. The V end was cut by 3 bases, the J end by 4 bases, with 10 bases between. The CDR3 nucleotides read TGTGCCATCAGTGACAGGGGAGGTAATCAGCCCCAGCATTTT. It translates to CAISDRGGNQPQHF.

The genes are TRBV25-1 and TRBJ2-3; no definite D call. There are 14 residues in the CDR3. Trimming removed 6 bases at V and 3 bases at J, with 13 bases between. The germline CDR1 and CDR2 sequences are MGHDK and SYGVNS. The CDR3 region has the DNA TGTGCCAGCAGAGGTTCTCTCGAGACAGATACGCAGTATTTT. The encoded protein is CASRGSLETDTQYF.

Sample share makes this clone medium-sized. The rearrangement links TRBV9 to TRBJ1-2, with D unresolved. V lost 4 bases to trimming and J lost 6 bases, with 19 bases between them. CDR3 length equals 15 residues. Germline V gene lookup returns CDR1 SGDLS and CDR2 YYNGEE. CDR3 DNA sequence: TGTGCCAGCAGCCTTTCTCCGGGTCCGCAAGATGGCTACACCTTC. It codes for CASSLSPGPQDGYTF.

The rearrangement joins TRBV29-1 to TRBJ2-3; no clear D gene. The CDR3 totals 16 residues. CDR1 is SQVTM and CDR2 is ANQGSEA in the germline V gene. V was shortened by 1 base and J by 4 bases, with 18 bases between the two germline ends. CDR3 sequence (DNA): TGCAGCGTTGAAGTAGGGTGGGCTAGTTCTCCAGATACGCAGTATTTT. Protein product: CSVEVGWASSPDTQYF.

The V and J genes are TRBV19 and TRBJ2-3, with D perhaps TRBD1 or TRBD2 (5 bases each). The germline V gene encodes CDR1 LNHDA and CDR2 SQIVND (reference sequence). Trimming cost V 5 bases and J 11 bases, with 11 bases left between them. The CDR3 covers 11 residues. CDR3 region: CASSLGERQYF. CDR3 bases: TGTGCCAGTAGTTTGGGGGAAAGGCAGTATTTT.